This is a list of T cell receptor beta chains from one sample in a study of blood T cell repertoires in COVID-19. Profiled with immunoSEQ multiplex PCR; TCRdb holds only in-frame clones, not every one. The table records around 230,000 clones, roughly 80% of them present only once. The sequenced sample was peripheral blood. Receptors were obtained from a woman in her sixties or seventies with active or convalescent COVID-19. Each CDR3 is given with its conserved first and last residue. The D gene is left open where the match is weak. Part of the rows lack a size; the others show once, few, many or a class for expanded clones.

TGTGCCAGCAGCTTAGTACCAGGGGCGACAGGGTTGAACACTGAAGCTTTCTTT CASSLVPGATGLNTEAFF TRBV7-2 few TRBD1 TRBJ1-1
TGTGCCAGCAGTCCACCGGGGAGGTCAGGAAACACCATATATTTT CASSPPGRSGNTIYF TRBV6-5 once NA TRBJ1-3
TGTGCCAGTAGTAGGATAGGAGACTACGAGCAGTACTTC CASSRIGDYEQYF TRBV19 NA NA TRBJ2-7
TGTGCCAGCAGCTTAGCGCGGGGCAGGTTATTCTACGAGCAGTACTTC CASSLARGRLFYEQYF TRBV11-1 NA NA TRBJ2-7
TGTGCCAGCAGCTCCACAGGGTACGGGGATACGCAGTATTTT CASSSTGYGDTQYF TRBV7-9 NA NA TRBJ2-3
TGCGCCAGCAGCTCGCAGGGGAGCTCCTACAATGAGCAGTTCTTC CASSSQGSSYNEQFF TRBV5-1 NA NA TRBJ2-1
TGCGCCAGCAGCTTGGGACAGGGACGGGGAAGTATTGCGGCAGATACGCAGTATTTT CASSLGQGRGSIAADTQYF TRBV5-1 few TRBD1 TRBJ2-3
TGTGCCAGCAGCTTAGCCCCGGGGGGCCAAGAGACCCAGTACTTC CASSLAPGGQETQYF TRBV11-2 NA TRBD2 TRBJ2-5
TGTGCCAGCACCCGACGGGGGGCACGCACCGGGGAGCTGTTTTTT CASTRRGARTGELFF TRBV6-6 NA NA TRBJ2-2
TGCAGCGTTGTAGGGGGCACCTACGAGCAGTACTTC CSVVGGTYEQYF TRBV29-1 NA TRBD1 TRBJ2-7
TGTGCCAGCAGCCAACAGGGCGGCACTGAAGCTTTCTTT CASSQQGGTEAFF TRBV3-1/TRBV3-2 NA NA TRBJ1-1
TGTGCCAGCAGGGCCGCCAGGGGCCACGAGCAGTACTTC CASRAARGHEQYF TRBV7-3 NA NA TRBJ2-7
TGTGCAAGTCGCCGTAAAACAGTCACCGGGGAGCTGTTTTTT CASRRKTVTGELFF TRBV12-2 NA NA TRBJ2-2
TGTGCCAGCAGCCGCCTAACGGGAGGGGTCGAGCAGTACTTC CASSRLTGGVEQYF TRBV3-1/TRBV3-2 NA TRBD2 TRBJ2-7
TGTGCCAGCACACAAACCGGGACAGGGCTCTCTGGAAACACCATATATTTT CASTQTGTGLSGNTIYF TRBV2 once TRBD1 TRBJ1-3
TGTGCCAGCAGTAAGACAGGGTTAGGGGACACTGAAGCTTTCTTT CASSKTGLGDTEAFF TRBV6-5 NA TRBD1 TRBJ1-1
TGCGCCAGCAGCTTGGGGTCGGGAGCGGCTCGGGAGCAGTACTTC CASSLGSGAAREQYF TRBV5-1 NA NA TRBJ2-7